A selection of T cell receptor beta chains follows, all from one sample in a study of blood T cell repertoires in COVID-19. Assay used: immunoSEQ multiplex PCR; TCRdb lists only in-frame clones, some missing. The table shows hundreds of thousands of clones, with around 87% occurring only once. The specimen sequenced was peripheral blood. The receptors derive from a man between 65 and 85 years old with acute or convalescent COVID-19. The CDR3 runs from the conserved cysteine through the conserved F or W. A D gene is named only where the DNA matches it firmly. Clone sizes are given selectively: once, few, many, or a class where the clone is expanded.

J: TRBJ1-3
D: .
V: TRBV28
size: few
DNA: TGTGCCAGCAGTTTCAGAAACACCATATATTTT
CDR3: CASSFRNTIYF

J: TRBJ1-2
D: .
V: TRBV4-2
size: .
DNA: TGTGCCAGCAGCCAAGGCGGAATCTATGGCTACACCTTC
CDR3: CASSQGGIYGYTF

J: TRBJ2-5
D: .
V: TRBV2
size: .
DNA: TGTGCCAGCAGTGCCACGGGAGAAGAGACCCAGTACTTC
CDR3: CASSATGEETQYF

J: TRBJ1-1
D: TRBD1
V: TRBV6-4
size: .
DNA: TGTGCCAGCAGTATGACAGGGGGAAGAGGCACTGAAGCTTTCTTT
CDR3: CASSMTGGRGTEAFF

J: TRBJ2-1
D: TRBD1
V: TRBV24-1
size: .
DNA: TGTGCCACCAGTGATCCCCCCGGGACAGGGGCCTACAATGAGCAGTTCTTC
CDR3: CATSDPPGTGAYNEQFF

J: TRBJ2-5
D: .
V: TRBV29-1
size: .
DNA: TGCAGCGTCCTTGGGGGGGACAGGGAGACCCAGTACTTC
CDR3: CSVLGGDRETQYF

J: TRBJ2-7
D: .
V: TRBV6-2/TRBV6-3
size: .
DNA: TGTGCCAGCAGTTACTCGACGGAGGGCCGGTTCTCCGGTTTTTACGAGCAGTACTTC
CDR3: CASSYSTEGRFSGFYEQYF

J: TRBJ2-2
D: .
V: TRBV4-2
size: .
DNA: TGTGCCAGCAGCCAAGAAGGGGTTTACACTGTCCCCGGGGAGCTGTTTTTT
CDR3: CASSQEGVYTVPGELFF

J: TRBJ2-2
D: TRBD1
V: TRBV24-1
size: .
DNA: TGTGCCACCAGTCTAACAGGGGACACCGGGGAGCTGTTTTTT
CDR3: CATSLTGDTGELFF

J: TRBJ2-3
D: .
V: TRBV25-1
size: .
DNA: TGTGCCAGCAGTGAAGCCAGACTGAACACAGATACGCAGTATTTT
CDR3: CASSEARLNTDTQYF

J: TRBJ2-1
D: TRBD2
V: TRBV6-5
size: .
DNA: TGTGCCAGCAGGCCGCTAGCGGCAATATACAATGAGCAGTTCTTC
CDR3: CASRPLAAIYNEQFF

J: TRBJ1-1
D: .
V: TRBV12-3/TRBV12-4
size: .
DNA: TGTGCCAGCAGTGGCACACGGAACACTGAAGCTTTCTTT
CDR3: CASSGTRNTEAFF

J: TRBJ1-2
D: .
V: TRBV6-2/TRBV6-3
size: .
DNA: TGTGCCAGCAGTTCTTCTATGATGAGCTACACCTTC
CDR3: CASSSSMMSYTF

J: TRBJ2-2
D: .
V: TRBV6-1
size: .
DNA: TGTGCCAGCAGTGAAGCGAAGGGGCGATTCGGGGAGCTGTTTTTT
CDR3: CASSEAKGRFGELFF

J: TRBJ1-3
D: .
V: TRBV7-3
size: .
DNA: TGTGCCAGCAGCCGAACAGGCTCTGGAAACACCATATATTTT
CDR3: CASSRTGSGNTIYF

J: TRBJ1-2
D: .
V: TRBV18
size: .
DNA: TGTGCCAGCTCACCCGGAGCGTCCTATGGCTACACCTTC
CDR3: CASSPGASYGYTF